The present TCR beta chain was sequenced within a study of neurological immune-mediated disorders. The sample holds many counts of this clonotype. TCRdb reanalysed the 5' RACE reads using MiXCR and keeps one entry per CDR3 protein. The repertoire holds roughly 88,000 distinct CDR3 sequences, under 4.5% seen once, with around 3.1% in the top ten. Germline V CDR1 and CDR2: DFQATT, SNEGSKA (reference sequence). Trimming left V 0 bases short and J 8 bases short, with 20 bases between. The CDR3 runs 17 residues. The chain recombines TRBV20-1 with TRBJ1-6; D may be TRBD1 (6 bases). The source of this sequence is a woman between 45 and 65 years old with multiple sclerosis. Sequenced sample: PBMCs. CDR3 DNA sequence: TGCAGTGCTAGAGATCACCCCGGGGGGGCCGAGGATTCACCCCTCCACTTT. This encodes CSARDHPGGAEDSPLHF.